This TCR beta chain comes out of a study of immune characterization of retroperitoneal liposarcoma. Looked up from germline, CDR1 is MGHDK and CDR2 is SYGVNS. Trimming took off 8 bases at V and 0 bases at J, with 7 bases between the two ends. The CDR3 sequence is 12 residues long. TCRdb reanalysed the PCR reads using MiXCR and keeps one entry per CDR3 protein. The table includes about 10,000 distinct CDR3 sequences, around 30% detected once. Sequenced: tumor tissue. This TCR derives from a male donor with retroperitoneal liposarcoma. The rearrangement uses TRBV25-1 and TRBJ1-1, with D uncertain. The CDR3 coding sequence is TGTGCCAGCGGTACACTGAACACTGAAGCTTTCTTT. This translates into CASGTLNTEAFF.